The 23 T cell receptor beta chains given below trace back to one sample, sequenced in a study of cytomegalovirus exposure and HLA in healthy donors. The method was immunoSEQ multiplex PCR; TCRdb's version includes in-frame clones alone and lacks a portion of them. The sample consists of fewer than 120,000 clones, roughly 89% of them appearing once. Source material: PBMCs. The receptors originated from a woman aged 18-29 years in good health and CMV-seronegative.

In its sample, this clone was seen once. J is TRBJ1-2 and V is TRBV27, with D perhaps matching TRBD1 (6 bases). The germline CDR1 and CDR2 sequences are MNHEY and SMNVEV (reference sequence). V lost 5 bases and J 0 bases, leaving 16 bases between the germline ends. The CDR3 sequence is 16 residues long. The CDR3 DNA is TGTGCCAGCAGTCCATTGACAGGTCCGGCTAACTATGGCTACACCTTC. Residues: CASSPLTGPANYGYTF.

The CDR3 spells CASSSTSGGLDTQYF. The CDR3 coding sequence is TGTGCCAGCAGTTCGACTAGCGGGGGGCTAGATACGCAGTATTTT. The rearrangement joins TRBV28 to TRBJ2-3; 13 bases agree with TRBD2. The CDR3 sequence is 15 residues long. The germline V gene has CDR1 MDHEN and CDR2 SYDVKM. Trimming took 4 bases from V and 5 from J; bases not matched to a gene: 3.

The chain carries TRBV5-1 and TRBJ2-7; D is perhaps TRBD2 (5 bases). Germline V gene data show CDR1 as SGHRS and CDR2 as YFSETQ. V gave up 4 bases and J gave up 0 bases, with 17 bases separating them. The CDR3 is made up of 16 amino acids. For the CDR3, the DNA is TGCGCCAGCAGCGTGCTTGGAGGCCTGAGCTCCTACGAGCAGTACTTC. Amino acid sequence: CASSVLGGLSSYEQYF.

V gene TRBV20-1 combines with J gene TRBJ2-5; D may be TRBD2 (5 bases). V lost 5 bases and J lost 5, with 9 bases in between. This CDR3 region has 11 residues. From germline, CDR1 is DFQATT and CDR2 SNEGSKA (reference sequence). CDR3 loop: CSAGGRETQYF. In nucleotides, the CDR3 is TGCAGTGCTGGAGGTCGGGAGACCCAGTACTTC.

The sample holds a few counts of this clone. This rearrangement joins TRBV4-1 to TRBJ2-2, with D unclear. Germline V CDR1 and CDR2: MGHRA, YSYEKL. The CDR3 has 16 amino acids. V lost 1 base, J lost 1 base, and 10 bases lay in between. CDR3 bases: TGCGCCAGCAGCCAAGTGGTTGGCGGGAACACCGGGGAGCTGTTTTTT. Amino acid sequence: CASSQVVGGNTGELFF.

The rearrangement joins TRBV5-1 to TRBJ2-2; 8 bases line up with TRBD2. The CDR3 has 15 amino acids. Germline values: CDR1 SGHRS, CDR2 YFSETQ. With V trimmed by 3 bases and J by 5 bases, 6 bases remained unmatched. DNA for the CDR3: TGCGCCAGCAGCTCAGGGGCTAGCGGGACCGGGGAGCTGTTTTTT. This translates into CASSSGASGTGELFF. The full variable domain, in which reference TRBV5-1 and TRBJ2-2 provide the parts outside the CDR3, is KAGVTQTPRYLIKTRGQQVTLSCSPISGHRSVSWYQQTPGQGLQFLFEYFSETQRNKGNFPGRFSGRQFSNSRSEMNVSTLELGDSALYLCASSSGASGTGELFFGEGSRLTVL.

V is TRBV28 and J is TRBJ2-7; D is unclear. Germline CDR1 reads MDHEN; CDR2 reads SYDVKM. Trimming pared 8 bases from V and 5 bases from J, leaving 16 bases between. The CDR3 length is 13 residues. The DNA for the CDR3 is TGTGCCAGCGGAAGGCCGGGTCTCGACGAGCAGTACTTC. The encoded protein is CASGRPGLDEQYF.

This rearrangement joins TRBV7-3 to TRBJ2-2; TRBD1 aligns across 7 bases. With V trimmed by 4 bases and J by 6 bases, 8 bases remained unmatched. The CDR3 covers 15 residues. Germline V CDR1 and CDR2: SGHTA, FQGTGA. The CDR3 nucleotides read TGTGCCAGCAGCTCCCCTTTGAGGGGGCCCGGGGAGCTGTTTTTT. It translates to CASSSPLRGPGELFF.

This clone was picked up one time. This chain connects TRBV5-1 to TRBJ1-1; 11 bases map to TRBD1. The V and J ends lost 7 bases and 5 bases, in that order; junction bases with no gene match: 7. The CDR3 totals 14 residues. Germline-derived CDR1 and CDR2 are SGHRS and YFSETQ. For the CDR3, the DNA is TGCGCCAGCGGACAGGGGGCGGGTGGAACTGAAGCTTTCTTT. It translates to CASGQGAGGTEAFF.

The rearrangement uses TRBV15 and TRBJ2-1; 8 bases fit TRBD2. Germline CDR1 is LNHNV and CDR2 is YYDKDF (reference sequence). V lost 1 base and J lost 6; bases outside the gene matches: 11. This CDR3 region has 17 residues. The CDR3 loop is CATSRGREGHFVNEQFF. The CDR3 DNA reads TGTGCCACCAGCAGAGGTCGGGAGGGCCATTTCGTCAATGAGCAGTTCTTC.

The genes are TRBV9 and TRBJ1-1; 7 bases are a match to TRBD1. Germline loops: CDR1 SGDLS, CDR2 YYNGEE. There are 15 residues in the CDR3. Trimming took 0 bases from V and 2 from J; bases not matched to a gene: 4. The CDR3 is CASSVGGQLNTEAFF. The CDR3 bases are TGTGCCAGCAGCGTAGGGGGACAGCTAAACACTGAAGCTTTCTTT.

In nucleotides, the CDR3 is TGTGCCAGCAGCCTACAGGGTGGTAATGAAAAACTGTTTTTT. Protein product: CASSLQGGNEKLFF. The chain employs TRBV9 and TRBJ1-4; D possibly corresponds to TRBD1 (6 bases). CDR1 is SGDLS and CDR2 is YYNGEE in the germline V gene. The ends were cut back, 4 bases at V and 4 bases at J, with 11 bases in the middle. The CDR3 is 14 residues long.

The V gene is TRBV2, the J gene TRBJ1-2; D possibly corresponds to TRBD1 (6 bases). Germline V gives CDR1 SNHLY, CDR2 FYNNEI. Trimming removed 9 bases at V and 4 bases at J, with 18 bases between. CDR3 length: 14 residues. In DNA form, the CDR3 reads TGTGCCAGTAGAAAGGACAGCGGACCCTATGGCTACACCTTC. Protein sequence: CASRKDSGPYGYTF.

DNA of the CDR3: TGCAGCGTTCCCGGGACAGGGTCTAACTACGAGCAGTACTTC. Its translation: CSVPGTGSNYEQYF. The rearrangement uses TRBV29-1 and TRBJ2-7, with TRBD1 identical over 9 bases. Germline-derived CDR1 and CDR2 are SQVTM and ANQGSEA. This CDR3 is built from 14 residues. With 5 bases clipped from V and 3 bases from J, the junction kept 8 bases outside the gene matches.

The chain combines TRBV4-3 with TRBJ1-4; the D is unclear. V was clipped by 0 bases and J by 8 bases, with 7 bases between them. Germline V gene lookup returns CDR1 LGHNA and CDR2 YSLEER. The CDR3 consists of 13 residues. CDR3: CASSQDREEKLFF. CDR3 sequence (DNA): TGCGCCAGCAGCCAAGATCGAGAGGAAAAACTGTTTTTT.

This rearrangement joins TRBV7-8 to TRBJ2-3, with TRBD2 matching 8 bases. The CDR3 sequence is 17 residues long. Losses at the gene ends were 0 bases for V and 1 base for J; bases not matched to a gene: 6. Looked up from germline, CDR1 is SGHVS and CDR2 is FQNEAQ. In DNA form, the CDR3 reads TGTGCCAGCAGCTTAGCGAGGCTAGCGGGCCGCACAGATACGCAGTATTTT. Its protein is CASSLARLAGRTDTQYF.

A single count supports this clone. CDR3 sequence reads: CAWSDLAGEYNEQFF. In DNA form, the CDR3 reads TGTGCCTGGAGCGATCTAGCGGGGGAATACAATGAGCAGTTCTTC. This rearrangement joins TRBV30 to TRBJ2-1; 10 bases fit TRBD2. Germline loops: CDR1 GTSNPN, CDR2 SVGIG (reference sequence). The CDR3 has 15 amino acids. The trim removed 3 bases at V and 4 bases at J, leaving 6 bases unmatched.

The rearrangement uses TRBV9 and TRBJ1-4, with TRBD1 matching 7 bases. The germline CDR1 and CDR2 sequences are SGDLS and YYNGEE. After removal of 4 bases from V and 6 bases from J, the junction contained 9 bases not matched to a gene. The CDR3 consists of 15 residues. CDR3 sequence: CASSPLQGPDEKLFF. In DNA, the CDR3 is TGTGCCAGCAGCCCTTTACAGGGGCCCGATGAAAAACTGTTTTTT.

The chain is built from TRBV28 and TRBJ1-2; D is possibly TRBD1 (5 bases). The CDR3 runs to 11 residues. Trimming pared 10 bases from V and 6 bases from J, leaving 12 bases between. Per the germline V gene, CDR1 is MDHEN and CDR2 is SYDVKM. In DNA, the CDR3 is TGTGCCACCAACGGGGGGGATGGCTACACCTTC. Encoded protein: CATNGGDGYTF.

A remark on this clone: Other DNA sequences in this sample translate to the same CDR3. CDR3 amino acids: CASSPIRDTEAFF. The CDR3 nucleotides read TGTGCCAGCTCACCAATCAGGGACACTGAAGCTTTCTTT. The genes are TRBV18 and TRBJ1-1; D perhaps matches TRBD1 (5 bases). The V gene lost 2 bases and the J gene lost 3 bases, with 7 bases spanning the gap. The length of the CDR3 is 13 residues. Germline V gives CDR1 KGHSH, CDR2 LQKENI.

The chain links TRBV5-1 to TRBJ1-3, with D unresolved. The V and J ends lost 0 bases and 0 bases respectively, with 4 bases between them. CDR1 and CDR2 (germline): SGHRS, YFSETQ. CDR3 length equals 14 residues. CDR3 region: CASSLDTSGNTIYF. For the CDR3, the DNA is TGCGCCAGCAGCTTGGACACCTCTGGAAACACCATATATTTT. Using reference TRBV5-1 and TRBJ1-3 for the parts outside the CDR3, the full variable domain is KAGVTQTPRYLIKTRGQQVTLSCSPISGHRSVSWYQQTPGQGLQFLFEYFSETQRNKGNFPGRFSGRQFSNSRSEMNVSTLELGDSALYLCASSLDTSGNTIYFGEGSWLTVV.

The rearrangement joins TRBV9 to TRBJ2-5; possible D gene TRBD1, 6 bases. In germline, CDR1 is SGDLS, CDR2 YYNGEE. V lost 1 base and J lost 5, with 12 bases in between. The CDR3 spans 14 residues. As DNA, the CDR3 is TGTGCCAGCAGCGTAATTGGGGGCCGGGAGACCCAGTACTTC. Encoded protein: CASSVIGGRETQYF.

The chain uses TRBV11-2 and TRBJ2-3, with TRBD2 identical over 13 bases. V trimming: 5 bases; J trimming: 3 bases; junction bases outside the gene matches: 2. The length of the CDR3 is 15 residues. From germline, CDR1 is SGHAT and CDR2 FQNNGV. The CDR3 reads CASSRTSGSTDTQYF. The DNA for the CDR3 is TGTGCCAGCAGCCGGACTAGCGGGAGTACAGATACGCAGTATTTT.